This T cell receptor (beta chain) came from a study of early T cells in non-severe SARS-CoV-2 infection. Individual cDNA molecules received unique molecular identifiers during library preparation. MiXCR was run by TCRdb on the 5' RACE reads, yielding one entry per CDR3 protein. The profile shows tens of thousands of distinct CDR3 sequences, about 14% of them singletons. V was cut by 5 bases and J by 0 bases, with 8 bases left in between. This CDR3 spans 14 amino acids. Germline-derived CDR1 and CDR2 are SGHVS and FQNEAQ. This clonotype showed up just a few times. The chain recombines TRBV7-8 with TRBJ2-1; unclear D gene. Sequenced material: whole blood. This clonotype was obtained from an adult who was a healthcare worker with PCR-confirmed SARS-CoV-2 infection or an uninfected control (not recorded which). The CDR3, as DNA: TGTGCCAGCAGCGTACAGAGCTCCTACAATGAGCAGTTCTTC. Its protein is CASSVQSSYNEQFF.